The text below deals with one T cell receptor beta chain. Its antigen is currently unknown. With a much larger clone just one base away, this may be a read error. Primed by a sample-barcoded 5' primer and a J-beta primer mix, a second PCR proceeded for about 7 to 11 cycles. TCRdb re-called the 5' RACE reads with MiXCR, one entry per CDR3 protein. The sample lists approximately 350,000 distinct CDR3 sequences; 50% to 60% were seen once. The CDR3 length is 16 residues. Germline V gene sequence: CDR1 KGHDR, CDR2 SFDVKD. This record comes from a study of blood T cells in healthy people across ages. Study-wide results and limits: Measured against age, TCR beta diversity per million T cells decreased in a roughly linear manner.

This chain uses TRBV24-1 with TRBJ2-2; D ambiguous. This receptor was obtained from a man in his 60s in good health. Material for sequencing was blood. The CDR3 DNA is TGTGCCGCCAGTGATGTGGTACAGCTGAACACCGGGGAGCTGTTTTTT. It is translated as CAASDVVQLNTGELFF.